This TCR beta chain was identified during a study of blood T cell repertoires in COVID-19 (dated by TCRdb to the early 2020s). In terms of the full investigation: Collaborator samples came from the United States, Italy and Spain and covered acute and convalescent phases of COVID-19. The material from the prospective study consisted of cDNA or gDNA derived from T cells, B-cell-depleted T cells, or PBMCs. Deeply sampled blood TCRbeta repertoires from subjects exposed to, actively infected with, or recovered from COVID-19 were included in the dataset. A freely available public database, intended as a resource for researchers studying the immune response to SARS-CoV-2, is where the repertoires were released. Samples came from the ongoing ImmuneRACE study (first 160 participants) plus 1,254 subjects from 6 global collaborators. A de-identified subject ID, COVID-19 status, age in years and sex were almost always included in the sample metadata. HLA class I and class II types, where available, came from metadata supplied by the sample provider rather than from assay-based typing. Paper-wide results and their limitations: How much clinical and demographic metadata was included differed by source and by participant, and the metadata was provided uncurated.

TCRbeta CDR3 regions were amplified from genomic DNA using the immunoSEQ Assay, a bias-controlled multiplex PCR. Concerning the study's data processing: Within the assay, amplification of reference gene primers was used to estimate how many nucleated cells each sample contained. Sequence reads were collapsed and filtered to measure the absolute abundance of every unique TCRbeta CDR3 rearrangement. For each sample, productive Simpson clonality was calculated by taking the square root of Simpson's diversity index across productive rearrangements. The clones in this table, taken by TCRdb from immuneACCESS, are in-frame only. Not every clone is retained; where verified, under half of the shortfall comes from an unresolved V gene, and the cause of the rest is unknown. From that table come the V and J calls and clone size; the DNA was used to work out D and trimming. The sample data list nearly 300,000 clones, and about nine tenths of these were observed just once. The ten top clones hold roughly 7% of the sample.

Another Seattle source contributed samples from volunteer blood donors who had recovered from COVID-19. Each collaborating institution followed its own protocols to collect whole blood in K2EDTA tubes. For TCRbeta analysis, collaborators shipped samples as frozen whole blood, isolated PBMCs, or DNA extracted from either of those sample types. As concerns this clone: There is no known antigen for this receptor. There are no base qualities to consult, and no much larger clone falls within one base.

Sequencing was done on a sample of peripheral blood. The TCR was taken from a woman aged 25 to 39 who had recovered from COVID-19.

The DNA sequence is TGTGCCAGCAGCCAAGATGTGCTAGCGGGCGAGACCCAGTACTTC. This sequence encodes CASSQDVLAGETQYF. The chain is assembled from TRBV4-2 and TRBJ2-5; TRBD2 agrees with 8 junctional bases. The germline V gene specifies LGHNA as CDR1 and YNFKEQ as CDR2. The CDR3 runs 15 amino acids, cysteine and phenylalanine included. Only the CDR3 portion is preserved as DNA: 45 bases, with reading frame beginning at the first base. V loses 0 bases at its end and J loses 5 bases; junction bases beyond the gene matches: 5.